This TCR beta chain was sequenced in a study of cytomegalovirus exposure and HLA in healthy donors. Study information: Both the approximately 130 validation repertoires and the approximately 700 first-cohort repertoires used the same platform, as reported by a later analysis.

The CDR3 runs 13 residues. V shed 1 base and J shed 4 bases, with 8 bases lying between them. Germline V gene data show CDR1 as SGHDT and CDR2 as YYEEEE. The data were produced by immunoSEQ multiplex PCR, yet TCRdb's version contains in-frame clones alone and is incomplete. The sample shows 130,000 to 150,000 clones, around nine tenths of them seen only once. The gene calls are TRBV5-6 and TRBJ1-2; D gene unclear. Material: PBMCs. This receptor was identified in a woman aged 18-29 years in good health and CMV-seropositive. The CDR3 bases are TGTGCCAGCAGCTTGTGGGCTGCCTATGGCTACACCTTC. Protein product: CASSLWAAYGYTF. Variable domain in full (rest from reference TRBV5-6 and TRBJ1-2): DAGVTQSPTHLIKTRGQQVTLRCSPKSGHDTVSWYQQALGQGPQFIFQYYEEEERQRGNFPDRFSGHQFPNYSSELNVNALLLGDSALYLCASSLWAAYGYTFGSGTRLTVV.